The 27 T cell receptor beta chains given below trace back to one sample, sequenced in a study of T cell responses to AZD1222 COVID-19 vaccine. This table comes from immunoSEQ multiplex PCR, and its TCRdb copy is limited to in-frame clones, with some not included. The data show 80,000 to 90,000 clones, with 91% seen just once and less than 5.5% held by the top ten. Sequencing used peripheral blood, obtained on day 0 of MenACWY control vaccination. These receptors were collected from an adult in good health.

The chain uses TRBV29-1 and TRBJ2-5, with no clear D. The CDR3 has 13 amino acids. CDR1 SQVTM and CDR2 ANQGSEA come from the germline V gene. Deletions cut 4 bases from V and 4 bases from J, with 13 bases between. Written as DNA, the CDR3 is TGCAGCGTTGGGGCGTCGGTGGGAGAGACCCAGTACTTC. Protein product: CSVGASVGETQYF.

The J gene is TRBJ2-1, the V gene TRBV12-5; D might be TRBD1 (6 bases). V dropped 2 bases and J dropped 0 bases, with 8 bases sitting between them. Germline assignment: CDR1 LGHNT and CDR2 FRNRAP. The CDR3 is made up of 15 amino acids. In DNA, the CDR3 is TGTGCTAGTGGTTTGTCGACAGGCTCCTACAATGAGCAGTTCTTC. It yields the protein CASGLSTGSYNEQFF.

The CDR3 spells CASRPGAASSYEQYF. The DNA of the CDR3 is TGTGCCAGCAGGCCCGGGGCCGCTAGCTCCTACGAGCAGTACTTC. The chain employs TRBV28 and TRBJ2-7, with D perhaps being TRBD1 or TRBD2 (5 bases each). CDR3 length: 15 residues. CDR1 MDHEN and CDR2 SYDVKM come from the germline V gene. V lost 6 bases to trimming and J lost 0 bases, with 15 bases between them.

CDR3 sequence reads: CASSWTGGKTNEKLFF. The CDR3, as DNA: TGTGCCAGCAGTTGGACAGGGGGCAAGACTAATGAAAAACTGTTTTTT. The chain recombines TRBV6-2 or TRBV6-3 with TRBJ1-4; 11 bases are a match to TRBD1. The CDR3 runs to 16 residues. The germline V gene encodes CDR1 MNHEY and CDR2 SVGEGT. The ends lost 4 bases at V and 2 bases at J; junction bases unmatched: 3.

The rearrangement joins TRBV5-1 to TRBJ1-1, with D uncertain. CDR1 is SGHRS and CDR2 is YFSETQ in the germline V gene. This CDR3 is built from 14 residues. Trimming stripped 0 bases from V and 3 bases from J, with 9 bases between. DNA of the CDR3: TGCGCCAGCAGCTTGGCGTCCGGATACACTGAAGCTTTCTTT. Translation: CASSLASGYTEAFF.

The V call is TRBV7-2, the J call TRBJ1-1, with TRBD1 as a possible D gene (6 bases). Germline assignment: CDR1 SGHTA and CDR2 FQGNSA. The V and J ends lost 2 bases and 0 bases respectively, with 10 bases between them. The CDR3 has 15 residues. CDR3 in amino acids: CASSLSRDMNTEAFF. The CDR3 bases are TGTGCCAGCAGCTTATCAAGGGACATGAACACTGAAGCTTTCTTT.

The J gene is TRBJ1-3, the V gene TRBV6-6; 10 positions agree with TRBD1. Germline V gene lookup returns CDR1 MNHNY and CDR2 SVGAGI (reference sequence). The V and J ends lost 5 bases and 7 bases, in that order; junction bases with no gene match: 8. The CDR3 loop spans 15 amino acids. CDR3 in DNA: TGTGCCAGCAGTAGATTGACAGGGGGCACGAACACCATATATTTT. It specifies CASSRLTGGTNTIYF.

The J gene is TRBJ2-5, the V gene TRBV6-1; D remains ambiguous. CDR3 length: 13 amino acids. Trimming stripped 1 base from V and 2 bases from J, with 5 bases between. The V gene's germline CDR1 is MNHNS and CDR2 SASEGT. The CDR3 bases are TGTGCCAGCAGTGAAGTTCGGCAAGAGACCCAGTACTTC. Its translation: CASSEVRQETQYF.

This chain uses TRBV19 with TRBJ2-7, with TRBD1 matching over 7 bases. Germline loops: CDR1 LNHDA, CDR2 SQIVND (reference sequence). V was clipped by 5 bases and J by 3 bases; unmatched bases: 7. The CDR3 has 14 amino acids. CDR3 bases: TGTGCCAGTAGTGCAACAGGGGCCAGCTACGAGCAGTACTTC. Protein: CASSATGASYEQYF.

This chain connects TRBV7-9 to TRBJ1-1; perhaps TRBD1 as D (5 bases). The V gene lost 4 bases and the J gene lost 3 bases, with 12 bases spanning the gap. CDR3 length: 14 residues. Germline V gene sequence: CDR1 SEHNR, CDR2 FQNEAQ (reference sequence). In DNA, the CDR3 is TGTGCCAGCAGCTCAATCGGGGGGGACACTGAAGCTTTCTTT. Translating it yields CASSSIGGDTEAFF.

The chain employs TRBV28 and TRBJ1-5; a possible D gene is TRBD1 (5 bases). Germline V gene sequence: CDR1 MDHEN, CDR2 SYDVKM. This CDR3 is 14 amino acids long. Trimming removed 7 bases from V and 0 bases from J, with 10 bases in between. CDR3: CASTRGGSNQPQHF. In DNA form, the CDR3 reads TGTGCCAGCACCCGGGGGGGTAGCAATCAGCCCCAGCATTTT.

V is TRBV28 and J is TRBJ2-7; TRBD1 aligns across 7 bases. The ends lost 6 bases at V and 6 bases at J; junction bases unmatched: 2. The germline gives CDR1 MDHEN, CDR2 SYDVKM. The CDR3 has 11 amino acids. In DNA form, the CDR3 reads TGTGCCAGCAGGACAGGGCCCGAGCAGTACTTC. Protein: CASRTGPEQYF. The variable domain in full, completed from reference TRBV28 and TRBJ2-7, reads DVKVTQSSRYLVKRTGEKVFLECVQDMDHENMFWYRQDPGLGLRLIYFSYDVKMKEKGDIPEGYSVSREKKERFSLILESASTNQTSMYLCASRTGPEQYFGPGTRLTVT.

The V gene is TRBV7-3, the J gene TRBJ2-3, with D possibly TRBD2 on 6 matching bases. The CDR3 spans 13 residues. Germline V CDR1 and CDR2: SGHTA, FQGTGA. Trimming shortened V by 11 bases and J by 4 bases, and 16 bases separated the two germline ends. The CDR3 here is CAGGKDPADTQYF. The CDR3 nucleotides read TGTGCCGGGGGGAAGGACCCAGCAGATACGCAGTATTTT.

V and J are TRBV2 and TRBJ2-4; 7 bases line up with TRBD2. After removal of 7 bases from V and 1 base from J, the junction contained 16 bases not matched to a gene. Germline values: CDR1 SNHLY, CDR2 FYNNEI. The CDR3 covers 18 residues. The CDR3 is CASNLPRLAKEAKNIQYF. Here the CDR3 DNA reads TGTGCCAGCAATCTACCCAGACTAGCAAAAGAGGCCAAAAACATTCAGTACTTC.

The gene calls are TRBV18 and TRBJ2-6; 10 bases agree with TRBD2. Per the germline V gene, CDR1 is KGHSH and CDR2 is LQKENI. After removal of 3 bases from V and 0 bases from J, the junction contained 2 bases not matched to a gene. The CDR3 extends over 17 amino acids. The CDR3 spells CASSPASGSSGANVLTF. DNA for the CDR3: TGTGCCAGCTCACCGGCTAGCGGGAGCTCTGGGGCCAACGTCCTGACTTTC.

This rearrangement joins TRBV18 to TRBJ1-2; 7 bases agree with TRBD1. CDR1 is KGHSH, CDR2 LQKENI, per germline. The CDR3 spans 14 residues. The trim removed 3 bases at V and 4 bases at J, leaving 5 bases unmatched. Here the CDR3 reads CASSPGQISYGYTF. The CDR3 DNA is TGTGCCAGCTCACCGGGACAGATATCCTATGGCTACACCTTC.

The chain couples TRBV28 to TRBJ2-7; D is undetermined. Germline assignment: CDR1 MDHEN and CDR2 SYDVKM. V shed 3 bases and J shed 1 base, with 7 bases lying between them. The length of the CDR3 is 13 residues. CDR3 sequence reads: CASSLQLSYEQYF. Here the CDR3 DNA reads TGTGCCAGCAGTTTGCAACTATCCTACGAGCAGTACTTC.

Here the CDR3 reads CASSPPGEAGTEAFF. CDR3 nucleotides: TGTGCCAGCTCACCACCGGGGGAGGCGGGCACTGAAGCTTTCTTT. The chain joins TRBV18 to TRBJ1-1; D perhaps matches TRBD1 (5 bases). Per germline, CDR1 KGHSH and CDR2 LQKENI. The CDR3 consists of 15 residues. Trimming removed 0 bases at V and 4 bases at J, with 12 bases between.

V gene TRBV19 combines with J gene TRBJ1-2; 10 nucleotides match TRBD1. Germline V gene sequence: CDR1 LNHDA, CDR2 SQIVND (reference sequence). Losses at the gene ends were 5 bases for V and 6 bases for J; bases not matched to a gene: 9. There are 15 residues in the CDR3. In DNA, the CDR3 is TGTGCCAGTAGTCTACGACAGGGGGCGGGCCATGGCTACACCTTC. Translated: CASSLRQGAGHGYTF.

This clone occurred once. The CDR3 loop is CASSQDVIAGSTGELFF. DNA of the CDR3: TGTGCCAGCAGCCAAGATGTAATAGCGGGAAGCACCGGGGAGCTGTTTTTT. The chain joins TRBV4-2 to TRBJ2-2, with 8 nucleotides matching TRBD2. The CDR3 is 17 amino acids. In germline, CDR1 is LGHNA, CDR2 YNFKEQ. V gave up 0 bases and J gave up 4 bases; unmatched junction bases: 7.

The rearrangement links TRBV28 to TRBJ1-4; the D gene is possibly TRBD1 (6 bases). The V end lost 4 bases, the J end lost 2 bases, and 8 bases lay between the germline ends. The germline gives CDR1 MDHEN, CDR2 SYDVKM. This CDR3 is built from 14 residues. The CDR3 nucleotides are TGTGCCAGCAGTTCGGGACACACTAATGAAAAACTGTTTTTT. This sequence encodes CASSSGHTNEKLFF.

The chain couples TRBV6-2 or TRBV6-3 to TRBJ2-3; D is perhaps TRBD1 (5 bases). The ends were cut back, 0 bases at V and 11 bases at J, with 12 bases in the middle. CDR3 size: 13 residues. In germline, CDR1 is MNHEY, CDR2 SVGEGT. CDR3 amino acids: CASSYSGLQGQYF. The CDR3, as DNA: TGTGCCAGCAGTTACTCGGGGCTCCAAGGGCAGTATTTT.

The rearrangement links TRBV14 to TRBJ1-1, with D maybe TRBD1 (5 bases). The ends were cut back, 4 bases at V and 6 bases at J, with 15 bases in the middle. In germline, CDR1 is SGHDN, CDR2 FVKESK. This CDR3 contains 14 residues. In DNA, the CDR3 is TGTGCCAGCAGCCCTACAGACCCGGGGGCTGAAGCTTTCTTT. Amino acid sequence: CASSPTDPGAEAFF.

The rearrangement uses TRBV27 and TRBJ1-2; possibly TRBD1 for D (6 bases). Germline V CDR1 and CDR2: MNHEY, SMNVEV (reference sequence). V lost 5 bases, J lost 2 bases, and 15 bases lay in between. The CDR3 spans 15 residues. CDR3 coding DNA: TGTGCCAGCAGTCTTTTACAGGGAGGAAACTATGGCTACACCTTC. Protein: CASSLLQGGNYGYTF.

V is TRBV2 and J is TRBJ1-5; D might be TRBD1 (5 bases). V gave up 7 bases and J gave up 2 bases, with 9 bases separating them. Germline V lookup: CDR1 SNHLY, CDR2 FYNNEI. There are 13 residues in the CDR3. Here the CDR3 reads CASTGGGNQPQHF. CDR3 nucleotide sequence: TGTGCCAGCACCGGGGGTGGCAATCAGCCCCAGCATTTT.

This chain uses TRBV12-3 or TRBV12-4 with TRBJ2-7, with D tentatively TRBD1 (5 bases). V lost 2 bases and J 7 bases, leaving 9 bases between the germline ends. CDR3 length equals 12 residues. Written as DNA, the CDR3 is TGTGCCAGCAGTTTAATGGACATTGAGCAGTACTTC. This encodes CASSLMDIEQYF.

This chain links TRBV6-2 or TRBV6-3 with TRBJ2-3; D unclear. The germline V and J ends were trimmed by 0 bases and 9 bases, with 13 bases remaining between them. The CDR3 loop spans 14 amino acids. The V gene's germline CDR1 is MNHEY and CDR2 SVGEGT. The CDR3 is CASSYSSPPGTQYF. As DNA, the CDR3 is TGTGCCAGCAGTTACTCGTCTCCTCCCGGGACGCAGTATTTT.